This T cell receptor (beta chain) was obtained from a study of Ad26.COV2.S vaccination and SARS-CoV-2 variants. The protocol was immunoSEQ multiplex PCR, while the TCRdb copy is restricted to in-frame clones and leaves out a portion. The data hold about 350,000 clones, with around 89% observed a single time. Stated treatment: approximately 18 received Ad26.COV2.S at low or high dose, single or two shots; roughly five received placebo; per-sample allocation not given. Sampling was performed 63 days after the first vaccine or placebo injection. This CDR3 has 14 residues. From germline, CDR1 is SGHDN and CDR2 FVKESK. V was cut by 2 bases and J by 4 bases, with 10 bases left in between.

The sequence was collected from a person between 18 and 65 years old who received the Ad26.COV2.S COVID-19 vaccine or a placebo. This material consisted of peripheral blood, taken in a trial of Ad26.COV2.S vaccine versus placebo. The chain couples TRBV14 to TRBJ2-3; TRBD2 might be the D (5 bases). This chain's CDR3 is CASSQSLGADTQYF. DNA of the CDR3: TGTGCCAGCAGCCAATCACTAGGTGCAGATACGCAGTATTTT.